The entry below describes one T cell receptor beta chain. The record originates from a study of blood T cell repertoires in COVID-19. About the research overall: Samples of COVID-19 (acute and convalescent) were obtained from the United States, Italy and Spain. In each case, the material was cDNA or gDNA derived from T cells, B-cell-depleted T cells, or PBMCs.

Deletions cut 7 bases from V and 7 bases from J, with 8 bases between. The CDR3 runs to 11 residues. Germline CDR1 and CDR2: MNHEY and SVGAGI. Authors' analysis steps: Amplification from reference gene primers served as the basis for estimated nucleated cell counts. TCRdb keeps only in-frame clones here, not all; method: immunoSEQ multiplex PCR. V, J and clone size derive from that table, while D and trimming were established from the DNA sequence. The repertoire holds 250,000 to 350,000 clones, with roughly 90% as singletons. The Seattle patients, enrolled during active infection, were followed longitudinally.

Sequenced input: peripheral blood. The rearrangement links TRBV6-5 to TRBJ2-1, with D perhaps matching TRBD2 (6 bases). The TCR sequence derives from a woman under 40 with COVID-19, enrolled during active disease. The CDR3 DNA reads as TGTGCCAGCAAGCGGGTGAATGAGCAGTTCTTC. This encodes CASKRVNEQFF.